Below, one T cell receptor (beta chain) is given with its context. Following RNA extraction, reverse transcription yielded cDNA that acted as the sequencing template. Generated by immunoSEQ multiplex PCR, the TCRdb table keeps only in-frame clones and is missing some. The repertoire has 200,000 to 250,000 clones, 50% to 65% of them found once; the top ten carry around 0.44%. These data come from a study of CD8+ T cells in alopecia areata. This CDR3 has 14 residues. Looked up from germline, CDR1 is PRHDT and CDR2 is FYEKMQ (reference sequence). V lost 3 bases and J lost 1; bases outside the gene matches: 2.

The input for sequencing was CD4+ T cells sorted from blood, taken at week 0. The receptor comes from a human donor with alopecia areata. This chain joins TRBV13 and TRBJ1-1; 7 bases are shared with TRBD1. The CDR3 protein is CASSFRDRNTEAFF. DNA for the CDR3: TGTGCCAGCAGCTTTAGGGACAGGAACACTGAAGCTTTCTTT.